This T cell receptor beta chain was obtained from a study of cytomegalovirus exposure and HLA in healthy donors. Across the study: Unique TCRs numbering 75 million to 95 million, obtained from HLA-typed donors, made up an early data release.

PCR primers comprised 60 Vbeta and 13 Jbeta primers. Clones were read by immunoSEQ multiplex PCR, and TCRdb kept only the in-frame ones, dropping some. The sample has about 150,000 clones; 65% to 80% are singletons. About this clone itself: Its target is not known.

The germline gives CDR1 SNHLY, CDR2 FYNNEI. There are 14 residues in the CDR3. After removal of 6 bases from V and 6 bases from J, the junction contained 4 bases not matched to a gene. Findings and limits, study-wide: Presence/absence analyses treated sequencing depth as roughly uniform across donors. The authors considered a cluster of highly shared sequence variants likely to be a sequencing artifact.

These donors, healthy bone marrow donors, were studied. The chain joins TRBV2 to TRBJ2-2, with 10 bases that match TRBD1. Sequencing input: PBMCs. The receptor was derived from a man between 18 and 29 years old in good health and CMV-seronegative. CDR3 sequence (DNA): TGTGCCAGCAGACCTGACAGGGGGCCCGGGGAGCTGTTTTTT. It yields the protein CASRPDRGPGELFF.